What follows are 19 T cell receptor beta chains derived from one specimen sequenced in a study of human T cells and chemical hapten exposure. TCRdb re-called the RACE reads through MiXCR, storing one row per CDR3 protein. The sample includes around 70,000 distinct CDR3 sequences, 11% of them seen just once. Time point here: patch test 3, about 24 weeks after DPC sensitization. Treatment reported: therapeutic diphenylcyclopropenone sensitization with weekly scalp DPC. The sample in question was whole blood, obtained in connection with sensitization to the hapten diphenylcyclopropenone (DPC). These receptor sequences come from a woman in her forties or fifties with alopecia areata. Some clones in this sample may be carry-over from other donors' samples.

In its sample, this clonotype was seen many times. V is TRBV20-1 and J is TRBJ2-7; perhaps TRBD2 as D (5 bases). CDR3 size: 12 residues. Deletions cut 2 bases from V and 9 bases from J, with 14 bases between. Germline V gene data show CDR1 as DFQATT and CDR2 as SNEGSKA (reference sequence). DNA for the CDR3: TGCAGTGCTAGACTTGGGAGCCACGGGCAGTACTTC. It codes for CSARLGSHGQYF.

The table lists this clonotype with many counts. The chain employs TRBV7-2 and TRBJ1-5, with D perhaps matching TRBD1 (6 bases). CDR3 length: 15 amino acids. Trimming removed 4 bases from V and 6 bases from J, with 16 bases in between. Germline lookup yields CDR1 SGHTA and CDR2 FQGNSA. The CDR3 DNA follows: TGTGCCAGCAGCTCTGGTGGAGTCAGGGGTCAGCCCCAGCATTTT. Its translation: CASSSGGVRGQPQHF.

Many counts were recorded for this clonotype. The V gene is TRBV7-9, the J gene TRBJ1-4; D unresolved. Germline CDR1 reads SEHNR; CDR2 reads FQNEAQ (reference sequence). Trimming removed 8 bases at V and 8 bases at J, with 15 bases between. The CDR3 has 13 amino acids. DNA for the CDR3: TGTGCCAGCTCACCAGGCTGGTCGGAAAAACTGTTTTTT. This encodes CASSPGWSEKLFF.

This sequence joins TRBV20-1 and TRBJ1-3, with a tentative D call TRBD1 (6 bases). The germline CDR1 and CDR2 sequences are DFQATT and SNEGSKA (reference sequence). This CDR3 spans 14 amino acids. The V end was cut by 5 bases, the J end by 0 bases, with 11 bases between. The CDR3 DNA is TGCAGTGCTTTACAGGGCTCCTCTGGAAACACCATATATTTT. This translates into CSALQGSSGNTIYF.

In this sample, this clonotype turned up many times. The rearrangement joins TRBV7-9 to TRBJ2-3; 11 nucleotides align to TRBD1. CDR3 length: 16 amino acids. CDR1 and CDR2 from the germline V gene are SEHNR and FQNEAQ (reference sequence). With 3 bases clipped from V and 7 bases from J, the junction kept 9 bases outside the gene matches. The DNA of the CDR3 is TGTGCCAGCAGCTTCACCGGGACAGGGGGTTATAATACGCAGTATTTT. Translating gives CASSFTGTGGYNTQYF. Based on the CDR3 plus reference TRBV7-9 and TRBJ2-3, the full variable domain is DTGVSQNPRHKITKRGQNVTFRCDPISEHNRLYWYRQTLGQGPEFLTYFQNEAQLEKSRLLSDRFSAERPKGSFSTLEIQRTEQGDSAMYLCASSFTGTGGYNTQYFGPGTRLTVL.

This clonotype was seen ten or more times. This chain links TRBV5-8 with TRBJ1-2; D possibly corresponds to TRBD1 (5 bases). Per germline, CDR1 SGHTS and CDR2 YDEGEE. V lost 9 bases and J 7 bases, leaving 22 bases between the germline ends. The CDR3 spans 14 residues. The CDR3: CATIRSRALLGYTF. The CDR3 DNA reads as TGTGCCACCATCCGTTCCAGGGCACTTCTTGGCTACACCTTC.

This clonotype was detected once. The chain employs TRBV7-9 and TRBJ1-1; TRBD1 matches 10 bases. CDR1 and CDR2 from the germline V gene are SEHNR and FQNEAQ (reference sequence). J lost 7 bases, V lost 5 bases, and 10 bases had no gene match. The CDR3 contains 15 residues. The CDR3 is CASSPEAGQGLEAFF. CDR3 coding DNA: TGTGCCAGCAGCCCAGAGGCGGGACAGGGGCTTGAAGCTTTCTTT.

This clonotype turned up a few times. This chain links TRBV2 with TRBJ2-5, with 8 positions matching TRBD1. The trim removed 7 bases at V and 4 bases at J, leaving 8 bases unmatched. Germline loops: CDR1 SNHLY, CDR2 FYNNEI. The CDR3 length is 14 residues. The CDR3 sequence: CASKIGQGGETQYF. The CDR3 DNA sequence: TGTGCCAGCAAGATCGGACAGGGAGGAGAGACCCAGTACTTC.

This clonotype appeared many times. The chain uses TRBV10-1 and TRBJ1-6; D may be TRBD1 (5 bases). V was pared by 5 bases and J by 7 bases, with 15 bases between. The CDR3 covers 15 residues. The germline V gene encodes CDR1 WNHNN and CDR2 SYGVQD (reference sequence). The CDR3 DNA reads as TGCGCCAGCAGTATTACCCGGGACGGGAATTCACCCCTCCACTTT. Translation gives CASSITRDGNSPLHF.

Concerning this clonotype itself: The junction departs from germline at one end; a sequencing error may be responsible. The rearrangement joins TRBV7-7 to TRBJ2-5, with D unresolved. Germline lookup yields CDR1 SSHAT and CDR2 FNYEAQ (reference sequence). The CDR3 runs to 14 residues. CDR3 residues: CASSLTPSGETQYF. CDR3 coding DNA: TGTGCTAGCAGCCTAACCCCCTCCGGTGAGACCCAGTACTTC.

This clonotype has a count of ten or more. The chain couples TRBV20-1 to TRBJ1-6, with a tentative D call TRBD1 (6 bases). In germline, CDR1 is DFQATT, CDR2 SNEGSKA (reference sequence). This CDR3 region has 14 residues. The V and J ends lost 3 bases and 9 bases respectively, with 15 bases between them. The CDR3 sequence: CSASRGGYGSPLHF. As DNA, the CDR3 is TGCAGTGCTAGTAGGGGGGGCTATGGTTCACCCCTCCACTTT.

This clonotype has a count of ten or more. The chain recombines TRBV7-9 with TRBJ2-3; D gene ambiguous. CDR3 size: 13 residues. CDR1 is SEHNR and CDR2 is FQNEAQ in the germline V gene (reference sequence). V lost 1 base to trimming and J lost 1 base, with 3 bases between them. This chain's CDR3 is CASSLVGTDTQYF. The CDR3 DNA reads as TGTGCCAGCAGCTTAGTTGGCACAGATACGCAGTATTTT.

This clonotype has only a few counts. This rearrangement joins TRBV2 to TRBJ2-5; D is perhaps TRBD1 or TRBD2 (5 bases each). V lost 5 bases and J 5 bases, leaving 15 bases between the germline ends. CDR1 is SNHLY and CDR2 is FYNNEI in the germline V gene. This CDR3 spans 14 amino acids. CDR3 amino acids: CASSRGPGSETQYF. The CDR3 bases are TGTGCCAGCAGTCGAGGTCCAGGGAGTGAGACCCAGTACTTC.

This clonotype appeared a few times. The chain links TRBV29-1 to TRBJ2-5; 9 bases fit TRBD1. The J segment lost 1 base and the V segment lost 4 bases, leaving 1 base of the junction unmatched. The CDR3 totals 13 residues. Germline assignment: CDR1 SQVTM and CDR2 ANQGSEA. The CDR3: CSVGTGVQETQYF. The CDR3 DNA follows: TGCAGCGTTGGGACAGGGGTCCAAGAGACCCAGTACTTC.

This clonotype was observed once. The J gene is TRBJ1-1, the V gene TRBV28; D call uncertain. The CDR3 has 14 amino acids. Germline V lookup: CDR1 MDHEN, CDR2 SYDVKM. Trimming stripped 3 bases from V and 3 bases from J, with 11 bases between. The CDR3 is CASSLIRADTEAFF. The CDR3 DNA sequence: TGTGCCAGCAGTTTGATAAGGGCGGACACTGAAGCTTTCTTT.

This chain uses TRBV5-5 with TRBJ2-5, with D possibly being TRBD1 (5 bases). This CDR3 has 18 residues. V lost 2 bases to trimming and J lost 2 bases, with 22 bases between them. Germline V lookup: CDR1 SGHKS, CDR2 YYEKEE (reference sequence). The CDR3 DNA reads as TGTGCCAGCAGCTTATCGTTAACAGGCTCTGGGGATCAAGAGACCCAGTACTTC. As protein: CASSLSLTGSGDQETQYF.

The chain joins TRBV6-5 to TRBJ2-5; D may be TRBD1 (6 bases). This CDR3 is built from 15 residues. The germline CDR1 and CDR2 sequences are MNHEY and SVGAGI. Trimming stripped 2 bases from V and 0 bases from J, with 10 bases between. CDR3: CASSYGDKYQETQYF. The CDR3 nucleotides are TGTGCCAGCAGTTACGGGGACAAGTACCAAGAGACCCAGTACTTC.

The genes are TRBV7-2 and TRBJ1-1, with 9 bases identical to TRBD1. CDR3 length: 13 amino acids. The germline V gene encodes CDR1 SGHTA and CDR2 FQGNSA. V was clipped by 6 bases and J by 3 bases; unmatched bases: 2. The CDR3, as DNA: TGTGCCAGCAGACGACAGGGGGACACTGAAGCTTTCTTT. Residues: CASRRQGDTEAFF.

This clonotype was recorded at least ten times. The chain combines TRBV3-1 with TRBJ2-7; D is perhaps TRBD2 (5 bases). CDR1 is LGHDT, CDR2 YNNKEL, per germline (reference sequence). V shed 0 bases and J shed 2 bases, with 14 bases lying between them. The CDR3 covers 16 residues. The CDR3 here is CASSQDFSSRPYEQYF. As DNA, the CDR3 is TGTGCCAGCAGCCAAGATTTTTCTAGCCGACCCTACGAGCAGTACTTC.